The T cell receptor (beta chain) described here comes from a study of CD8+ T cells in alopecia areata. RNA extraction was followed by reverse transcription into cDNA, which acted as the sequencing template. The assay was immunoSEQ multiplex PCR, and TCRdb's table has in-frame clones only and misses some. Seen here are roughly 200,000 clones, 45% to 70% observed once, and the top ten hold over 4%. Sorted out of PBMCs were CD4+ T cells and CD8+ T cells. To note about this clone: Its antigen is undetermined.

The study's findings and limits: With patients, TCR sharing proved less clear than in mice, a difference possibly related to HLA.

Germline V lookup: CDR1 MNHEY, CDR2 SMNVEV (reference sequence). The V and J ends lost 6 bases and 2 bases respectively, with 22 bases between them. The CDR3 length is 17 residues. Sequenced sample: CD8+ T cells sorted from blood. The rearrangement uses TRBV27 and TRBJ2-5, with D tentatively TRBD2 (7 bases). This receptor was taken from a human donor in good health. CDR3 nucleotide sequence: TGTGCCAGCAGCTTGGTGGGGGGGCTAGGAGGTCAAGAGACCCAGTACTTC. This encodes CASSLVGGLGGQETQYF.